The entry below gives a single T cell receptor (beta chain) sequence along with its context. Germline lookup yields CDR1 KGHSH and CDR2 LQKENI. The CDR3 covers 16 residues. V gave up 6 bases and J gave up 6 bases; unmatched junction bases: 14. The record originates from a study of blood T cell repertoires in COVID-19. At the level of the study: Italy, Spain and the United States were the sources of the convalescent and acute COVID-19 samples. The cDNA or gDNA used as material had been derived from T cells, B-cell-depleted T cells, or PBMCs.

Per the authors' pipeline: How many nucleated cells were present was estimated from reference gene primer amplification. The data were produced by immunoSEQ multiplex PCR, yet TCRdb's version contains in-frame clones alone and is incomplete. V, J and clone size are taken as reported in that table, and D and trimming were inferred from the DNA itself. Among around 99,000 clones listed, about three quarters were seen once. The rearrangement links TRBV18 to TRBJ1-2; 9 bases fit TRBD1. The sequenced material came from peripheral blood. The receptor was isolated from a human donor in a cohort sampled during active or convalescent COVID-19. This CDR3 reads CASSKGGTGGVDGYTF. In nucleotides, the CDR3 is TGTGCCAGCTCTAAAGGGGGAACAGGGGGCGTGGATGGCTACACCTTC.